This paragraph covers one TCR beta chain sequence. What it binds is not known. Carried by the TCR beta cDNA libraries were unique molecular identifiers. TCRdb re-called the PCR reads through MiXCR, storing one row per CDR3 protein. The repertoire holds around 770,000 distinct CDR3 sequences, with 35% to 55% as singletons. This CDR3 contains 15 residues. Germline V gives CDR1 SQVTM, CDR2 ANQGSEA. Deletions cut 4 bases from V and 1 base from J, with 14 bases between. The source of the sample is a study of post-analysis software for immune sequencing data. As for the study in general: Some patients lacked subtype; others had relapsing-remitting, secondary progressive or progressive-relapsing disease.

Notes on the study in general: Controls showed lower frequencies than patients for roughly five TRBV segments, and TRBV5-6, TRBV5-1 and TRBV20-1 were among these. Compared against controls, patients with multiple sclerosis displayed significantly lower normalized Chao1 diversity.

This TCR was sampled from a girl aged 5-17 years with multiple sclerosis. The V and J genes are TRBV29-1 and TRBJ2-1; D is possibly TRBD1 or TRBD2 (6 bases each). Sequences were obtained from blood. The CDR3, as DNA: TGCAGCGTTGCCTGGGGGGCTGCATCCTACAATGAGCAGTTCTTC. Translating gives CSVAWGAASYNEQFF.